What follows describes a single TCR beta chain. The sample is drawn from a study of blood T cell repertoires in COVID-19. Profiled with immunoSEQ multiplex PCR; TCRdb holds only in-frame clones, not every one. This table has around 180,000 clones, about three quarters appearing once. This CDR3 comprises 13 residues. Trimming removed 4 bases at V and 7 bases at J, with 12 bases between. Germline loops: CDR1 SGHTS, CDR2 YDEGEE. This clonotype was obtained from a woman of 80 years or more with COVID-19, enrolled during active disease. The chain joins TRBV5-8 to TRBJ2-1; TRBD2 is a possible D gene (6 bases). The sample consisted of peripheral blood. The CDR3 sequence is CASSRFSGNEQFF. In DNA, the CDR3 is TGTGCCAGCAGCAGATTCAGCGGGAATGAGCAGTTCTTC.